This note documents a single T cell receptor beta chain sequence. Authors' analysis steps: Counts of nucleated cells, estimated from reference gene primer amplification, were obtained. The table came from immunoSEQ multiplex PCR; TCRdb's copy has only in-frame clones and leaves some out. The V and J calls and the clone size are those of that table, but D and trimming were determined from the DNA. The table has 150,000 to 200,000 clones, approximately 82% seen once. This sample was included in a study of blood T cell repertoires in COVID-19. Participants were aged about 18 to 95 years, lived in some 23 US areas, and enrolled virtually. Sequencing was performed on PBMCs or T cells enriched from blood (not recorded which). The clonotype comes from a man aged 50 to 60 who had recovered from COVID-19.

Written as DNA, the CDR3 is TGTGCCAGCAGCTTAGACGCCCGACAGGGTGGGAACACTGAAGCTTTCTTT. Its translation: CASSLDARQGGNTEAFF. The rearrangement uses TRBV11-2 and TRBJ1-1; TRBD1 aligns across 7 bases. The CDR3 is made up of 17 amino acids. Trimming cost V 0 bases and J 1 base; bases outside gene matches: 8. CDR1 SGHAT and CDR2 FQNNGV come from the germline V gene.